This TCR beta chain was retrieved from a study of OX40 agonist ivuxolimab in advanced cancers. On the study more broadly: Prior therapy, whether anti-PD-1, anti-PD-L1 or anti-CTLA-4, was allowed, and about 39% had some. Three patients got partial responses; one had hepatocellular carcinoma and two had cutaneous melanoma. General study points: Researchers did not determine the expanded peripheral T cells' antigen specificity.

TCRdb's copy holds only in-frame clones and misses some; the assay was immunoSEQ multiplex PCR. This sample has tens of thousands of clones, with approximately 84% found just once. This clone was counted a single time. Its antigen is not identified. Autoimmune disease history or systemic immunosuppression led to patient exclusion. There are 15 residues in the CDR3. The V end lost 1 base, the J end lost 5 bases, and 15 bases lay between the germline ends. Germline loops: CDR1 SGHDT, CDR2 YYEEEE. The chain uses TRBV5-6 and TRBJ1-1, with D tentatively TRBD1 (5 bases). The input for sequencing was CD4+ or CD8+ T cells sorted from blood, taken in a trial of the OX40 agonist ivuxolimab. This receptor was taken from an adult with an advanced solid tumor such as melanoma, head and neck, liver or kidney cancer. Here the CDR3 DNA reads TGTGCCAGCAGCTTGTTTGGGGGGGAGGAAACTGAAGCTTTCTTT. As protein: CASSLFGGEETEAFF.